Sequencing of this TCR beta chain was carried out in a study of cytomegalovirus exposure and HLA in healthy donors. This CDR3 has 13 amino acids. Germline V lookup: CDR1 SGHVS, CDR2 FNYEAQ. After removal of 5 bases from V and 4 bases from J, the junction contained 1 base not matched to a gene. The PCR contained 60 Vbeta and 13 Jbeta primers. Measured with immunoSEQ multiplex PCR; TCRdb has only the in-frame clones, and not every one. Here the sample spans around 160,000 clones, roughly 80% being singletons. The sequencing sample was made of PBMCs. V usage is TRBV7-6 and J usage is TRBJ2-2; 7 bases map to TRBD2. The source is a man aged 50-60 years in good health and CMV-seropositive. CDR3 region: CASSPGGTGELFF. DNA for the CDR3: TGTGCCAGCAGCCCGGGGGGCACCGGGGAGCTGTTTTTT.